This T cell receptor (beta chain) is from a study of T cell repertoires and HLA-DP antigens. Study-wide background: Pre-culture CD4+ samples used around 1,200 ng DNA versus 200 to 250 ng for CD137+CD4+ sorts.

J lost 0 bases, V lost 3 bases, and 5 bases had no gene match. Germline loops: CDR1 SGHTA, CDR2 FQGNSA. The CDR3 spans 17 residues. With regard to this clone: Its target is not known.

The primer mix covered 54 TRBV segments and 13 TRBJ segments. Sequencing used immunoSEQ multiplex PCR; TCRdb keeps in-frame clones, though not all of them. This table holds approximately 110,000 clones, 90% to 95% found once. The specimen sequenced was CD4+ T cells from PBMCs. This sequence was found in a woman aged 18 to 35 in good health and CMV-seronegative. V gene TRBV7-2 combines with J gene TRBJ2-3, with 11 bases fitting TRBD2. Here the CDR3 DNA reads TGTGCCAGCAGCTTGCGACTAGCGGGGCTTAGCACAGATACGCAGTATTTT. This codes for CASSLRLAGLSTDTQYF.